Listed below are T cell receptor beta chains from one sample, sequenced in a study of spatial heterogeneity in lung cancer. Using its own MiXCR run on the 5' RACE reads, TCRdb lists one record per CDR3 protein. The repertoire holds more than 3,500 distinct CDR3 sequences, with more than 7% as singletons. Sample: PBMCs, taken at surgery. The receptors were gathered from a female donor with early-stage non-small cell lung cancer. CDR3s include the opening cysteine and the closing phenylalanine or tryptophan. The D gene is left open where the match is weak. For some rows the clone size is stated as once, few or many, or as a class when expanded; others skip it.

D,size,J,V,CDR3,DNA
NA,NA,TRBJ2-2,TRBV6-2/TRBV6-3,CASSQGRASPGELFF,TGTGCCAGCAGCCAAGGCAGGGCCTCCCCCGGGGAGCTGTTTTTT
TRBD1,many,TRBJ1-2,TRBV5-6,CASSNGQVYGYTF,TGTGCCAGCAGCAACGGACAGGTCTATGGCTACACCTTC
TRBD1,medium-sized,TRBJ2-7,TRBV7-2,CASSLTRTGGEQYF,TGTGCCAGCAGCTTAACCCGGACAGGGGGCGAGCAGTACTTC
NA,large,TRBJ1-5,TRBV28,CATDQSNQPQHF,TGTGCCACTGACCAAAGCAATCAGCCCCAGCATTTT
NA,many,TRBJ1-2,TRBV7-2,CASTAVGSNYGYTF,TGTGCCAGCACCGCAGTAGGGTCTAACTATGGCTACACCTTC
NA,many,TRBJ2-2,TRBV27,CASRPGYTGELFF,TGTGCCAGCAGGCCAGGGTACACCGGGGAGCTGTTTTTT
NA,many,TRBJ1-4,TRBV20-1,CSASPQGRVEKLFF,TGCAGTGCCTCCCCCCAGGGGAGGGTGGAAAAACTGTTTTTT
NA,medium-sized,TRBJ1-5,TRBV6-2/TRBV6-3,CASSYGPPAINQPQHF,TGTGCCAGCAGTTACGGGCCGCCCGCCATCAATCAGCCCCAGCATTTT
NA,medium-sized,TRBJ2-1,TRBV11-2,CASSLGGDPREQFF,TGTGCCAGCAGCTTAGGGGGGGATCCCCGTGAGCAGTTCTTC
NA,many,TRBJ2-3,TRBV5-4,CASSFGPDTDTQYF,TGTGCCAGCAGCTTCGGCCCTGACACAGATACGCAGTATTTT
TRBD2,many,TRBJ2-1,TRBV7-2,CASSFWGLDNEQFF,TGTGCCAGCAGCTTCTGGGGACTAGACAATGAGCAGTTCTTC
TRBD1,many,TRBJ2-1,TRBV11-3,CASSFQSGGIRNEQFF,TGTGCCAGCAGCTTCCAATCAGGGGGTATACGGAATGAGCAGTTCTTC
NA,medium-sized,TRBJ2-1,TRBV7-8,CASSPTLSSYNEQFF,TGTGCCAGCAGCCCTACCCTTAGCTCCTACAATGAGCAGTTCTTC
NA,NA,TRBJ2-7,TRBV10-3,CAISEEDRRRGEQYF,TGTGCCATCAGTGAGGAGGACAGAAGGCGGGGCGAGCAGTACTTC
TRBD1,many,TRBJ1-2,TRBV14,CATQGAGGYTF,TGTGCCACCCAGGGGGCTGGTGGCTACACCTTC
NA,medium-sized,TRBJ2-1,TRBV7-6,CASSTQSYNEQFF,TGTGCCAGCAGCACTCAATCCTACAATGAGCAGTTCTTC
NA,many,TRBJ2-3,TRBV7-8,CASSLDFWDPNTQYF,TGTGCCAGCAGCTTAGATTTCTGGGACCCCAACACGCAGTATTTT
NA,many,TRBJ1-2,TRBV7-2,CASSFSDYGYTF,TGTGCCAGCAGCTTCAGCGACTATGGCTACACCTTC
NA,medium-sized,TRBJ2-3,TRBV7-2,CASSLNRLEDTQYF,TGTGCCAGCAGCCTAAATCGACTGGAAGATACGCAGTATTTT
NA,few,TRBJ2-7,TRBV20-1,CSASGPGPKTDEQYF,TGCAGTGCGAGTGGCCCGGGACCGAAAACCGACGAGCAGTACTTC
NA,NA,TRBJ2-7,TRBV3-1,CASSRLDIAYEQYF,TGTGCCAGCAGCCGATTAGACATAGCATACGAGCAGTACTTC
NA,medium-sized,TRBJ1-2,TRBV5-5,CASSLGAGAGSYGYTF,TGTGCCAGCAGCTTAGGCGCGGGGGCCGGGAGCTATGGCTACACCTTC
NA,NA,TRBJ1-3,TRBV10-3,CASGAESSGNTIYF,TGTGCCTCCGGAGCGGAAAGCTCTGGAAACACCATATATTTT
NA,medium-sized,TRBJ2-7,TRBV5-1,CASSLAWPRDGDEQYF,TGCGCCAGCAGCTTGGCCTGGCCAAGGGACGGGGACGAGCAGTACTTC
NA,medium-sized,TRBJ2-7,TRBV7-9,CASSLRQDEQYF,TGTGCCAGCAGCCTCCGACAGGACGAGCAGTACTTC
TRBD1,medium-sized,TRBJ1-1,TRBV18,CASSQTTGGEAFF,TGTGCCAGCTCACAAACTACAGGGGGGGAAGCTTTCTTT
NA,many,TRBJ2-2,TRBV3-1,CASSLPTGELFF,TGTGCCAGCAGCTTACCCACCGGGGAGCTGTTTTTT
TRBD1,many,TRBJ2-7,TRBV7-2,CASSVDRGFYEQYF,TGTGCCAGCAGTGTGGACAGGGGATTCTACGAGCAGTACTTC
NA,medium-sized,TRBJ2-2,TRBV2,CASSEVPYAGELFF,TGTGCCAGCAGTGAAGTCCCTTATGCCGGGGAGCTGTTTTTT
NA,medium-sized,TRBJ1-6,TRBV12-3/TRBV12-4,CASRQGGESPLHF,TGTGCCAGCAGACAGGGAGGGGAATCACCCCTCCACTTT
NA,medium-sized,TRBJ2-3,TRBV5-1,CASSFGLGMADTQYF,TGCGCCAGCAGCTTCGGACTCGGGATGGCAGATACGCAGTATTTT
TRBD1,many,TRBJ1-6,TRBV5-1,CASSYRGGAGSPLHF,TGCGCCAGCAGCTATAGAGGGGGCGCGGGTTCACCCCTCCACTTT
NA,medium-sized,TRBJ1-1,TRBV3-1,CASSYNGGHTEAFF,TGTGCCAGCAGCTACAACGGGGGGCATACTGAAGCTTTCTTT
NA,few,TRBJ2-3,TRBV7-9,CASSFQDWGQGDTQYF,TGTGCCAGCAGCTTCCAGGATTGGGGCCAGGGAGATACGCAGTATTTT
TRBD1,medium-sized,TRBJ1-3,TRBV29-1,CSVGQGNTIYF,TGCAGCGTGGGACAGGGAAACACCATATATTTT
NA,medium-sized,TRBJ2-3,TRBV9,CASSVAPKLATDTQYF,TGTGCCAGCAGCGTAGCCCCGAAACTGGCAACAGATACGCAGTATTTT
NA,NA,TRBJ2-2,TRBV20-1,CSAREPGTTGELFF,TGCAGTGCTAGAGAGCCAGGGACCACCGGGGAGCTGTTTTTT
TRBD1,many,TRBJ2-7,TRBV20-1,CSARDRVLAYEQYF,TGCAGTGCTAGGGACAGGGTGTTGGCCTACGAGCAGTACTTC
NA,many,TRBJ1-1,TRBV5-1,CASSLGRGMNTEAFF,TGCGCCAGCAGCTTGGGGAGGGGCATGAACACTGAAGCTTTCTTT
TRBD1,many,TRBJ2-7,TRBV6-5,CASSRGTGEYEQYF,TGTGCCAGCAGCCGCGGGACAGGGGAGTACGAGCAGTACTTC
TRBD2,many,TRBJ2-7,TRBV30,CAWSWRGVTYEQYF,TGTGCCTGGAGCTGGCGGGGGGTAACCTACGAGCAGTACTTC
TRBD1,medium-sized,TRBJ1-4,TRBV18,CASSPSLDRGEKLFF,TGTGCCAGCTCACCGTCCCTGGACAGGGGCGAAAAACTGTTTTTT
NA,many,TRBJ2-3,TRBV7-8,CASSLGLYSTDTQYF,TGTGCCAGCAGCTTAGGTCTGTATAGCACAGATACGCAGTATTTT
NA,medium-sized,TRBJ1-3,TRBV5-1,CASSLSGTGNTIYF,TGCGCCAGCAGCTTATCGGGGACTGGAAACACCATATATTTT
NA,NA,TRBJ1-1,TRBV6-6,CASSYSTTSNTEAFF,TGTGCCAGCAGTTACTCGACCACATCGAACACTGAAGCTTTCTTT
NA,few,TRBJ1-3,TRBV7-2,CVSSFGGNTIYF,TGTGTCAGCAGCTTTGGGGGAAACACCATATATTTT
NA,many,TRBJ2-7,TRBV4-1,CASSRTVGRGTWYEQYF,TGCGCCAGCAGCCGAACAGTTGGAAGGGGCACATGGTACGAGCAGTACTTC
NA,many,TRBJ2-5,TRBV4-1,CASSSERVGETQYF,TGCGCCAGCAGCTCCGAAAGGGTGGGAGAGACCCAGTACTTC
NA,many,TRBJ2-4,TRBV11-2,CASSLGTVAKNIQYF,TGTGCCAGCAGCCTCGGGACCGTAGCCAAAAACATTCAGTACTTC
TRBD2,many,TRBJ2-3,TRBV7-2,CASSALAGGNTDTQYF,TGTGCCAGCAGCGCCCTAGCGGGGGGAAACACAGATACGCAGTATTTT